The 13 T cell receptor beta chains below were found in one sample sequenced in a study of cytomegalovirus exposure and HLA in healthy donors. Only in-frame clones appear in the TCRdb table, and some are missing; sequencing was by immunoSEQ multiplex PCR. The data contain approximately 240,000 clones, about nine tenths of them seen just once; the ten biggest clones take up around 1%. Input material: PBMCs. Receptor source: a woman under 30 in good health and CMV-seronegative.

This chain connects TRBV19 to TRBJ2-7, with 9 bases fitting TRBD2. V lost 5 bases to trimming and J lost 3 bases; unmatched junction nucleotides: 5. CDR1 is LNHDA, CDR2 SQIVND, per germline (reference sequence). CDR3 length equals 14 residues. The CDR3 sequence is CASSSSGNSYEQYF. The CDR3 nucleotides read TGTGCCAGTAGTTCTAGCGGGAACAGCTACGAGCAGTACTTC.

This chain links TRBV6-1 with TRBJ2-1, with TRBD2 matching over 8 bases. This CDR3 is 12 amino acids long. J gave up 8 bases and V 6 bases, and 3 bases lay outside the gene matches. Germline assignment: CDR1 MNHNS and CDR2 SASEGT. This chain's CDR3 is CASRRTSYEQFF. CDR3 nucleotides: TGTGCCAGCAGGAGGACTAGCTATGAGCAGTTCTTC.

The rearrangement links TRBV28 to TRBJ1-2; D perhaps matches TRBD1 (6 bases). V shed 6 bases and J shed 3 bases, with 14 bases lying between them. In germline, CDR1 is MDHEN, CDR2 SYDVKM. The CDR3 extends over 14 amino acids. CDR3 amino acids: CASSSTGQHYGYTF. In DNA form, the CDR3 reads TGTGCCAGCAGCTCTACAGGGCAGCACTATGGCTACACCTTC.

This sequence joins TRBV6-1 and TRBJ2-3; 7 bases line up with TRBD1. Germline V gives CDR1 MNHNS, CDR2 SASEGT. The junction had 7 bases not matched to a gene; V was cut back by 6 bases and J by 1 base. CDR3 size: 15 residues. The CDR3 DNA reads as TGTGCCAGCAGGGCGCCTGGACAGGGCACAGATACGCAGTATTTT. It translates to CASRAPGQGTDTQYF.

This sequence joins TRBV5-1 and TRBJ2-2; D unclear. The CDR3 runs 14 residues. CDR1 and CDR2 from the germline V gene are SGHRS and YFSETQ. Trimming took off 0 bases at V and 0 bases at J, with 3 bases between the two ends. This CDR3 reads CASSLAANTGELFF. The CDR3 nucleotides are TGCGCCAGCAGCTTGGCCGCGAACACCGGGGAGCTGTTTTTT.

The chain employs TRBV18 and TRBJ1-1, with 9 bases that match TRBD1. With 8 bases clipped from V and 2 bases from J, the junction kept 6 bases outside the gene matches. The CDR3 is 14 amino acids. CDR1 and CDR2 from the germline V gene are KGHSH and LQKENI. The CDR3 sequence is CASQRTGANTEAFF. CDR3 coding DNA: TGTGCCAGCCAACGGACAGGGGCAAACACTGAAGCTTTCTTT.

CDR3: CASSLIIGQGLAQHF. The CDR3 nucleotides are TGTGCCAGCAGCTTGATCATAGGACAGGGATTGGCCCAGCATTTT. The chain employs TRBV5-5 and TRBJ1-5, with 8 nucleotides matching TRBD1. CDR1 is SGHKS, CDR2 YYEKEE, per germline (reference sequence). V was pared by 1 base and J by 11 bases, with 11 bases of the junction left unmatched. There are 15 residues in the CDR3.

The rearrangement links TRBV5-1 to TRBJ1-2; TRBD1 agrees at 7 bases. J lost 6 bases, V lost 4 bases, and 6 bases had no gene match. Per germline, CDR1 SGHRS and CDR2 YFSETQ. The CDR3 is 13 amino acids. The DNA for the CDR3 is TGCGCCAGCAGCATGGAGGGGGCGGATGGCTACACCTTC. This translates into CASSMEGADGYTF.

The rearrangement uses TRBV15 and TRBJ1-2, with D tentatively TRBD1 (5 bases). Per germline, CDR1 LNHNV and CDR2 YYDKDF (reference sequence). Deletions cut 0 bases from V and 0 bases from J, with 8 bases between. The CDR3 contains 15 residues. The CDR3: CATSRDRQPNYGYTF. The CDR3 DNA sequence: TGTGCCACCAGCAGAGATCGACAGCCTAACTATGGCTACACCTTC.

The chain joins TRBV27 to TRBJ2-7; 10 bases align to TRBD2. J was trimmed by 2 bases and V by 3 bases; bases with no gene match: 10. The CDR3 consists of 17 residues. Germline V gene lookup returns CDR1 MNHEY and CDR2 SMNVEV (reference sequence). The CDR3 sequence: CASSFNLPSGGPYEQYF. DNA of the CDR3: TGTGCCAGCAGTTTTAATCTTCCTAGCGGGGGCCCCTACGAGCAGTACTTC.

The V call is TRBV28, the J call TRBJ1-5, with a possible D match to TRBD1 (5 bases). V lost 6 bases and J 5 bases, leaving 17 bases between the germline ends. The CDR3 has 15 residues. Germline assignment: CDR1 MDHEN and CDR2 SYDVKM. CDR3 DNA sequence: TGTGCCAGCAGCCGGGGGACCGGGTGGGATCAGCCCCAGCATTTT. This gives the protein CASSRGTGWDQPQHF.

The chain has TRBV5-6 and TRBJ2-3; 11 bases map to TRBD2. This CDR3 comprises 16 residues. V gave up 4 bases and J gave up 5 bases; unmatched junction bases: 9. Germline CDR1 and CDR2: SGHDT and YYEEEE. In nucleotides, the CDR3 is TGTGCCAGCAGCACCCAGTTAGCGGGAGGGCTAGATACGCAGTATTTT. Protein sequence: CASSTQLAGGLDTQYF.

DNA for the CDR3: TGCGCCAGCAGCATTGACAGGACTAGCGGACCCTACGAGCAGTACTTC. This gives the protein CASSIDRTSGPYEQYF. The rearrangement links TRBV5-1 to TRBJ2-7; 10 bases fit TRBD2. Looked up from germline, CDR1 is SGHRS and CDR2 is YFSETQ. There are 16 residues in the CDR3. V was clipped by 4 bases and J by 2 bases; unmatched bases: 9.